This T cell receptor beta chain originates from a study of beta chain features in type 1 diabetes. Across the study: Analysis included 95 million to 140 million sorted cells drawn from all samples.

Whole-study findings and limits: TCRB CDR3 length was moderately but significantly reduced in all four CD4+ subsets of Type 1 diabetes patients. HLA influence on TCRB rearrangement stayed unresolved here.

Reverse transcribing all isolated RNA meant expressed TCRB transcripts were sequenced. The protocol was immunoSEQ multiplex PCR, while the TCRdb copy is restricted to in-frame clones and leaves out a portion. The profile shows around 280,000 clones, approximately 15% of them singletons. A word on this clone: Its antigen is unknown.

CDR3 size: 15 residues. CDR1 is LGHNA and CDR2 is YSLEER in the germline V gene. Trimming removed 0 bases at V and 1 base at J, with 7 bases between. Donors contributed one heparinised blood draw apiece, averaging roughly 100 mL. Sorted cells reached over 95% purity in every population. This rearrangement joins TRBV4-3 to TRBJ1-5; tentatively, D is TRBD1 (5 bases). Sequences were obtained from naive CD4+ T cells from blood. The clonotype comes from a man aged 18 to 35 with type 1 diabetes. In DNA, the CDR3 is TGCGCCAGCAGCCAAGACTACAGGAGCAATCAGCCCCAGCATTTT. Translation: CASSQDYRSNQPQHF.